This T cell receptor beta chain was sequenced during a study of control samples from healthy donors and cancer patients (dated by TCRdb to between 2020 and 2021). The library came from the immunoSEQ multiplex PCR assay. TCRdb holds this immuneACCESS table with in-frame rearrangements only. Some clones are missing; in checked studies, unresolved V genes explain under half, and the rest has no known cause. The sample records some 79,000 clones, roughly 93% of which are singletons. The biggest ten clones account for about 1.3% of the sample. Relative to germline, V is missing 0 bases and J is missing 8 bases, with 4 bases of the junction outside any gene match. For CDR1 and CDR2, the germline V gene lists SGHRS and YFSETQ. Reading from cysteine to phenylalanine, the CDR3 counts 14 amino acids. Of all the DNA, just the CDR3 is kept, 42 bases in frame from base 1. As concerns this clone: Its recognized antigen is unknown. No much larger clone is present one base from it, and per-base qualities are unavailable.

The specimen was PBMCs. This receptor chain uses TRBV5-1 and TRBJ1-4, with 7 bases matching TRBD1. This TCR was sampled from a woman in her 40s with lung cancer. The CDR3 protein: CASSLGGGDEKLFF. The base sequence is TGCGCCAGCAGCTTGGGAGGGGGCGACGAAAAACTGTTTTTT. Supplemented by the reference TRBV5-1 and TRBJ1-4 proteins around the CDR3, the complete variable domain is KAGVTQTPRYLIKTRGQQVTLSCSPISGHRSVSWYQQTPGQGLQFLFEYFSETQRNKGNFPGRFSGRQFSNSRSEMNVSTLELGDSALYLCASSLGGGDEKLFFGSGTQLSVL.